Each of the 2 T cell receptor beta chains below was sequenced from the same sample in a study of beta chain features in type 1 diabetes. The entirety of the isolated RNA underwent reverse transcription, so expressed TCRB transcripts were sequenced. TCRdb's copy holds only in-frame clones and misses some; the assay was immunoSEQ multiplex PCR. The data contain 300,000 to 350,000 clones, 12% to 15% of them seen just once; the ten biggest clones take up roughly 7%. The source material was central memory CD4+ T cells from blood. The receptors shown here come from a man younger than 45 in good health.

This clone was counted many times. The chain combines TRBV7-3 with TRBJ1-2; TRBD1 might be the D (6 bases). V was clipped by 5 bases and J by 1 base, with 11 bases between them. The CDR3 is made up of 14 amino acids. Germline V gene data show CDR1 as SGHTA and CDR2 as FQGTGA. CDR3 DNA: TGTGCCAGCAGCCCGGACAGCCTTAACTATGGCTACACCTTC. It translates to CASSPDSLNYGYTF.

This clone has ten or more counts. The V call is TRBV15, the J call TRBJ1-2; D ambiguous. Germline V gene lookup returns CDR1 LNHNV and CDR2 YYDKDF (reference sequence). V lost 1 base to trimming and J lost 9 bases, with 18 bases between them. The CDR3 sequence is 15 residues long. The CDR3 coding sequence is TGTGCCACCAGCAGAGGGGAGTTAGCGGGGAATCGCTACACCTTC. Protein sequence: CATSRGELAGNRYTF.